There are a few counts of the clone carrying this T cell receptor beta chain. Its target is not known. The entry originates in a study of CD8 T cells in ankylosing spondylitis. The germline CDR1 and CDR2 sequences are MNHEY and SMNVEV (reference sequence). This CDR3 is 13 amino acids long. The germline V and J ends were trimmed by 3 bases and 6 bases, with 10 bases remaining between them. Each TCR beta library was made by quantitative 5'-RACE that incorporated molecular barcodes. TCRdb re-analysed the 5' RACE reads in MiXCR, keeping a single row per CDR3 protein. The sample holds more than 250,000 distinct CDR3 sequences, roughly 8% seen once. Study conclusions and caveats: Clones that were linked to disease were CD8+ and were relatively rare in peripheral blood. Reportedly, disease-linked clones are significantly enriched in ankylosing spondylitis patients' matched synovial fluid. Seven or eight highly homologous variants made up a TCR beta motif, and this motif appeared characteristic of ankylosing spondylitis blood. Certain motif variants had earlier been reported in reactive arthritis synovial fluid and blood.

The receptor's source is a male donor with ankylosing spondylitis. What was sequenced was blood, either unsorted or a sorted T cell fraction (not recorded which). The chain couples TRBV27 to TRBJ2-3, with D unresolved. CDR3 sequence reads: CASSFARPDTQYF. Here the CDR3 DNA reads TGTGCCAGCAGTTTTGCTAGACCTGATACGCAGTATTTT.